Listed here are 18 T cell receptor beta chains from one sample, sequenced in a study of shared clonotypes between healthy human individuals. Sequenced by immunoSEQ multiplex PCR; TCRdb stores in-frame clones only, minus some. Of 2 million to 2.5 million clones in the sample, approximately 94% were seen once. Input material: naive CD4+ T cells sorted from blood. The subset denotes: CD45RA+ positively selected. The receptors originated from a man aged 18 to 29 in good health.

V and J are TRBV28 and TRBJ2-5; D possibly matches TRBD1 or TRBD2 (5 bases each). The V gene lost 6 bases and the J gene lost 2 bases, with 13 bases spanning the gap. Germline V lookup: CDR1 MDHEN, CDR2 SYDVKM. This CDR3 region has 14 residues. CDR3 sequence (DNA): TGTGCCAGCAGGCCCGGGACCGGGCAAGAGACCCAGTACTTC. Translation: CASRPGTGQETQYF.

This clone was counted once. V usage is TRBV7-9 and J usage is TRBJ2-7; perhaps TRBD2 as D (6 bases). The CDR3 has 13 residues. V gave up 5 bases and J gave up 1 base, with 9 bases separating them. Germline assignment: CDR1 SEHNR and CDR2 FQNEAQ (reference sequence). Here the CDR3 DNA reads TGTGCCAGCAGCCGGGGGAAATCCTACGAGCAGTACTTC. This sequence encodes CASSRGKSYEQYF.

As for this clone: The same CDR3 is also encoded by other DNA sequences in this sample. V gene TRBV28 combines with J gene TRBJ1-5; D is ambiguous. Trimming stripped 4 bases from V and 4 bases from J, with 5 bases between. The CDR3 extends over 12 amino acids. CDR1 is MDHEN and CDR2 is SYDVKM in the germline V gene. Here the CDR3 DNA reads TGTGCCAGCAGTTCCAGGAATCAGCCCCAGCATTTT. It is translated as CASSSRNQPQHF.

This sequence joins TRBV6-1 and TRBJ2-7; TRBD1 matches 7 bases. This CDR3 is 13 amino acids long. Trimming cost V 6 bases and J 5 bases; bases outside gene matches: 7. Germline values: CDR1 MNHNS, CDR2 SASEGT. The CDR3: CASRTTGLDEQYF. DNA for the CDR3: TGTGCCAGCAGGACGACAGGGCTGGACGAGCAGTACTTC.

The gene calls are TRBV6-5 and TRBJ1-1; tentatively, D is TRBD1 (5 bases). The germline V gene encodes CDR1 MNHEY and CDR2 SVGAGI. Trimming stripped 0 bases from V and 1 base from J, with 9 bases between. The CDR3 has 15 residues. CDR3 amino acids: CASSYSGGTNTEAFF. The CDR3 region has the DNA TGTGCCAGCAGTTACTCTGGGGGGACGAACACTGAAGCTTTCTTT.

The chain carries TRBV10-3 and TRBJ2-1; D possibly corresponds to TRBD2 (5 bases). Germline V gene lookup returns CDR1 ENHRY and CDR2 SYGVKD. This CDR3 region has 11 residues. The V end was cut by 3 bases, the J end by 10 bases, with 7 bases between. This CDR3 is CAISDWEEQFF. Here the CDR3 DNA reads TGTGCCATCAGTGACTGGGAGGAGCAGTTCTTC.

V gene TRBV7-9 combines with J gene TRBJ1-2; D unclear. The CDR3 has 15 amino acids. With 5 bases removed from V and 3 bases from J, the gap between germline ends came to 16 bases. CDR1 and CDR2 from the germline V gene are SEHNR and FQNEAQ (reference sequence). CDR3 protein: CASSPLGGGYYGYTF. CDR3 DNA: TGTGCCAGCAGCCCCCTAGGTGGAGGATACTATGGCTACACCTTC.

The V call is TRBV5-4, the J call TRBJ2-1; TRBD1 matches 7 bases. CDR3 length equals 15 residues. V dropped 4 bases and J dropped 9; count of bases not matched to a gene: 13. CDR1 is SGHNT and CDR2 is YYREEE in the germline V gene (reference sequence). The CDR3 DNA reads as TGTGCCAGCAGCCATGAAGGGGGCTCGGCTTTTGAGCAGTTCTTC. Translated: CASSHEGGSAFEQFF.

V gene TRBV19 combines with J gene TRBJ2-2, with 8 bases fitting TRBD1. Germline CDR1 and CDR2: LNHDA and SQIVND (reference sequence). Germline trimming cut 3 bases from V and 6 bases from J; bases unmatched to any gene: 6. The CDR3 totals 15 residues. The chain's CDR3 is CASSIDRGSAGELFF. CDR3 bases: TGTGCCAGTAGTATCGACAGGGGATCGGCCGGGGAGCTGTTTTTT.

The chain has TRBV7-2 and TRBJ1-1; no clear D gene. V was pared by 0 bases and J by 10 bases, with 9 bases between. Germline CDR1 and CDR2: SGHTA and FQGNSA. The CDR3 sequence is 12 residues long. CDR3 DNA sequence: TGTGCCAGCAGCTTAGCCCATTGGGCAGCTTTCTTT. Translated, it gives CASSLAHWAAFF.

V is TRBV19 and J is TRBJ1-5; D possibly corresponds to TRBD1 (5 bases). Germline CDR1 is LNHDA and CDR2 is SQIVND (reference sequence). This CDR3 spans 16 amino acids. The V end was cut by 0 bases, the J end by 0 bases, with 9 bases between. The chain's CDR3 is CASSIDRQFSNQPQHF. In DNA form, the CDR3 reads TGTGCCAGTAGTATAGATCGACAGTTTAGCAATCAGCCCCAGCATTTT.

V and J are TRBV5-1 and TRBJ1-1; 9 bases align to TRBD1. J lost 4 bases, V lost 0 bases, and 10 bases had no gene match. Germline CDR1 and CDR2: SGHRS and YFSETQ. The CDR3 loop spans 17 amino acids. The CDR3 nucleotides are TGCGCCAGCAGCTTGGCCAATACAGGGGGCGGTAGCACTGAAGCTTTCTTT. This encodes CASSLANTGGGSTEAFF.

The rearrangement links TRBV9 to TRBJ1-4, with TRBD1 as a possible D gene (5 bases). This CDR3 has 14 amino acids. V lost 0 bases and J 7 bases, leaving 10 bases between the germline ends. Germline CDR1 is SGDLS and CDR2 is YYNGEE. The DNA of the CDR3 is TGTGCCAGCAGCGTAGAAGGGGCAGGTGAAAAACTGTTTTTT. Its translation: CASSVEGAGEKLFF.

The V and J genes are TRBV7-9 and TRBJ2-5; 12 bases align to TRBD2. The CDR3 is made up of 17 amino acids. V dropped 5 bases and J dropped 0; count of bases not matched to a gene: 7. Germline V lookup: CDR1 SEHNR, CDR2 FQNEAQ (reference sequence). In nucleotides, the CDR3 is TGTGCCAGCAGCCCCCGGACTAGCGGGGCGTACCAAGAGACCCAGTACTTC. Amino acid sequence: CASSPRTSGAYQETQYF.

The chain is built from TRBV20-1 and TRBJ1-2; 7 bases map to TRBD1. Germline lookup yields CDR1 DFQATT and CDR2 SNEGSKA (reference sequence). CDR3 length: 11 residues. With V trimmed by 6 bases and J by 4 bases, 2 bases remained unmatched. The CDR3 protein is CSAGDSYGYTF. Here the CDR3 DNA reads TGCAGTGCCGGGGACAGCTATGGCTACACCTTC.

The chain joins TRBV2 to TRBJ2-6; a weak D match, TRBD1 (6 bases). V was shortened by 4 bases and J by 2 bases, with 12 bases between the two germline ends. Germline CDR1 reads SNHLY; CDR2 reads FYNNEI. This CDR3 spans 16 amino acids. The CDR3 region is CASSVGQGTGANVLTF. Written as DNA, the CDR3 is TGTGCCAGCAGTGTTGGGCAGGGGACTGGGGCCAACGTCCTGACTTTC.

V and J are TRBV7-2 and TRBJ2-5, with unresolved D. Trimming cost V 2 bases and J 0 bases, with 7 bases left between them. CDR3 length: 14 amino acids. CDR1 is SGHTA and CDR2 is FQGNSA in the germline V gene. The CDR3 DNA is TGTGCCAGCAGCTTATATGTTTACCAAGAGACCCAGTACTTC. It specifies CASSLYVYQETQYF. Together with reference TRBV7-2 and TRBJ2-5, the CDR3 gives the full variable domain: GAGVSQSPSNKVTEKGKDVELRCDPISGHTALYWYRQSLGQGLEFLIYFQGNSAPDKSGLPSDRFSAERTGGSVSTLTIQRTQQEDSAVYLCASSLYVYQETQYFGPGTRLLVL.

The chain links TRBV9 to TRBJ1-1; possibly TRBD1 for D (6 bases). The germline V gene encodes CDR1 SGDLS and CDR2 YYNGEE. The CDR3 extends over 18 amino acids. V lost 4 bases and J 1 base, leaving 23 bases between the germline ends. CDR3 DNA sequence: TGTGCCAGCAGCCAGCTCGACAGGATTATATCCGGGAACACTGAAGCTTTCTTT. Amino acid sequence: CASSQLDRIISGNTEAFF.